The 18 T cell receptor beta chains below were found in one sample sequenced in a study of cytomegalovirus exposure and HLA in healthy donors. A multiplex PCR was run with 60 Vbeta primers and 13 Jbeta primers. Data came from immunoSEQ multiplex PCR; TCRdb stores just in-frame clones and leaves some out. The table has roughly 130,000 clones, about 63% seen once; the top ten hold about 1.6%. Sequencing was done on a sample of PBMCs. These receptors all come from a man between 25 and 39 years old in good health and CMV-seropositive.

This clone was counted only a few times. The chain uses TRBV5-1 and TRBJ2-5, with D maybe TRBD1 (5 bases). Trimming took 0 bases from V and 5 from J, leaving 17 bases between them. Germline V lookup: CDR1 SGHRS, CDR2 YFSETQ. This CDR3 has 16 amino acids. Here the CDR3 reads CASSLDGFRVAETQYF. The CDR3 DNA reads TGCGCCAGCAGCTTGGATGGGTTCAGGGTTGCGGAGACCCAGTACTTC.

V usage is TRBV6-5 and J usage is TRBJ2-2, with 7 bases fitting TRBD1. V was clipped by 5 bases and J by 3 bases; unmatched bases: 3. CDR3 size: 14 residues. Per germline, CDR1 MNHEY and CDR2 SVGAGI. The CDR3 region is CASSPGQYTGELFF. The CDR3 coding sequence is TGTGCCAGCAGTCCGGGACAGTACACCGGGGAGCTGTTTTTT.

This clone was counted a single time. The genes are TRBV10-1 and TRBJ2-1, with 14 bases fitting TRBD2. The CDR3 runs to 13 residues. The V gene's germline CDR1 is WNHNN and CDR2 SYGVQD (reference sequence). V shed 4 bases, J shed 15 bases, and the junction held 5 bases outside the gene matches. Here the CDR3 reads CASSGLAGGPVFF. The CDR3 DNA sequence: TGCGCCAGCAGTGGACTAGCGGGAGGGCCGGTGTTCTTC.

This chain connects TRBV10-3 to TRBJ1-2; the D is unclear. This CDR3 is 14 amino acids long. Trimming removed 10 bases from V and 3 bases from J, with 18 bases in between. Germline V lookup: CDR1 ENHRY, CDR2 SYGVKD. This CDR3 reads CATQRVVADYGYTF. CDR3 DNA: TGTGCCACCCAGCGGGTGGTGGCCGACTATGGCTACACCTTC.

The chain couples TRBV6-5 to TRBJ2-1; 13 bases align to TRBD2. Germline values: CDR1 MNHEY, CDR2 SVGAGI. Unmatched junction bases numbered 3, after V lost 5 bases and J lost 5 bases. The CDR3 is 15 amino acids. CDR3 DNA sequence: TGTGCCAGCAGTGTAGGACTAGCGGGAGACAATGAGCAGTTCTTC. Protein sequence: CASSVGLAGDNEQFF.

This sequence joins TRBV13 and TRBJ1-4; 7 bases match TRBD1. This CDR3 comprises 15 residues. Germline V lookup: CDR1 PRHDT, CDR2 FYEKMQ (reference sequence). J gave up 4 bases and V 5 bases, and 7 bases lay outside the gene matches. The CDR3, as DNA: TGTGCCAGCAGCGCGAGACAGGGACGTAATGAAAAACTGTTTTTT. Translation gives CASSARQGRNEKLFF. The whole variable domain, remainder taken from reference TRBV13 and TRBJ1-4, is AAGVIQSPRHLIKEKRETATLKCYPIPRHDTVYWYQQGPGQDPQFLISFYEKMQSDKGSIPDRFSAQQFSDYHSELNMSSLELGDSALYFCASSARQGRNEKLFFGSGTQLSVL.

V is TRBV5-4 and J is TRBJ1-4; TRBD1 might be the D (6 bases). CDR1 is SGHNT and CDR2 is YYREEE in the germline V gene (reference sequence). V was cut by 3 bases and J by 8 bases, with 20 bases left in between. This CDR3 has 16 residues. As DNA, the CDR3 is TGTGCCAGCAGCTCGGGGGGGGCCGGGCTAGAAGAAAAACTGTTTTTT. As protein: CASSSGGAGLEEKLFF.

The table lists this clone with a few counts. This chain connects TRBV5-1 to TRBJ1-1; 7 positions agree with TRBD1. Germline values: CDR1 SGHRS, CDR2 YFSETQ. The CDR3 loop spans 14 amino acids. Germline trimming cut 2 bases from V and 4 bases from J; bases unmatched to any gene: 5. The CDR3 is CASSFSGQSTEAFF. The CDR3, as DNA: TGCGCCAGCAGCTTTTCGGGACAGAGCACTGAAGCTTTCTTT.

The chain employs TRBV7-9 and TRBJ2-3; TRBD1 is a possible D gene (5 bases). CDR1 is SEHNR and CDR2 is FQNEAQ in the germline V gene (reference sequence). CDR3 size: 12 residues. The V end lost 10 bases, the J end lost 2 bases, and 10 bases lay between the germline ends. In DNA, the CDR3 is TGTGCCACAGGGCCCTCCACAGATACGCAGTATTTT. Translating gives CATGPSTDTQYF.

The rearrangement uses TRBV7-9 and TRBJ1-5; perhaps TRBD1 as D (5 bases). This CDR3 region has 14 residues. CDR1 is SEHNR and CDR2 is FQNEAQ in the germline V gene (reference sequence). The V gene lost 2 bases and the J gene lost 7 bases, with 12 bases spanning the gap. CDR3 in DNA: TGTGCCAGCAGCTTATCAGGGATGGGCCAGCCCCAGCATTTT. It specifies CASSLSGMGQPQHF.

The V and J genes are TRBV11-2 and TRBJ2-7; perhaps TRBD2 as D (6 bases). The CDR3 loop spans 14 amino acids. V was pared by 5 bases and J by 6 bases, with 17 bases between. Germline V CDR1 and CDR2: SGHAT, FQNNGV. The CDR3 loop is CASSLRDSLREQYF. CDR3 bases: TGTGCCAGCAGCCTCCGGGACTCCCTTCGCGAGCAGTACTTC.

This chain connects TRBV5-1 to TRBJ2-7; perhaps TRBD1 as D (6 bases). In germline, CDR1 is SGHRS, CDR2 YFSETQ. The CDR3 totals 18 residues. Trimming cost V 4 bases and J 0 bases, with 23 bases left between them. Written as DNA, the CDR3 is TGCGCCAGCAGCAAGGGGCCCCAACCGACAGGAGACTCCTACGAGCAGTACTTC. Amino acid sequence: CASSKGPQPTGDSYEQYF.

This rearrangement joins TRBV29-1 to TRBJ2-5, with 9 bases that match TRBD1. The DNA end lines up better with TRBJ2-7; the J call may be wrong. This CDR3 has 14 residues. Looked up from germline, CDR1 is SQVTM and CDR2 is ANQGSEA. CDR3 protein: CSVLRDRDAYEQYF. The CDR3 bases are TGCAGCGTTCTCCGGGACAGGGACGCCTACGAGCAGTACTTC.

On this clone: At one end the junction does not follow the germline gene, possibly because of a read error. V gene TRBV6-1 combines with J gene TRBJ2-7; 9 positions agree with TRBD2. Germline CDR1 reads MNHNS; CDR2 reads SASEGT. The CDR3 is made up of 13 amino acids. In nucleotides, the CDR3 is TGTGCCAGCAGGGAAGCGGGGGGCTACGAGCAGTACTTC. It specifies CASREAGGYEQYF.

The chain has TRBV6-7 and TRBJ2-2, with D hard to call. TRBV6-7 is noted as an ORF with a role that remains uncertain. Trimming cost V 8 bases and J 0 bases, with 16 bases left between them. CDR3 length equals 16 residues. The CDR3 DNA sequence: TGTGCCAGCTCCTCAGGTGAACGGACGAACACCGGGGAGCTGTTTTTT. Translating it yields CASSSGERTNTGELFF.

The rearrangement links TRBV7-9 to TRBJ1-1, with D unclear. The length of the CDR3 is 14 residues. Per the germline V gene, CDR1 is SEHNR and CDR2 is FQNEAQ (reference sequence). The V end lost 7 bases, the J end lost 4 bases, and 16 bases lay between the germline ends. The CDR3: CASMYGEVITEAFF. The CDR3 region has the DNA TGTGCCAGCATGTATGGCGAGGTGATCACTGAAGCTTTCTTT.

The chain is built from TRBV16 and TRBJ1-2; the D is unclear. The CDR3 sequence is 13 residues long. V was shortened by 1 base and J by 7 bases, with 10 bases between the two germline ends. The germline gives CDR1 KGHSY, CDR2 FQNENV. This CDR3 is CASSQLTAGGYTF. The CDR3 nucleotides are TGTGCCAGCAGCCAATTAACGGCGGGTGGCTACACCTTC.

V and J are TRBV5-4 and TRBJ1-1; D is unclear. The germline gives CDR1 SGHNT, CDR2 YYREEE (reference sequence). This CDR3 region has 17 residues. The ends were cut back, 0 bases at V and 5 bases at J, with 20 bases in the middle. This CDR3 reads CASSLAPGTTTSTEAFF. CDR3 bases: TGTGCCAGCAGCTTGGCGCCAGGAACCACGACCTCAACTGAAGCTTTCTTT.